This record concerns one TCR beta chain sequence. Germline loops: CDR1 SGDLS, CDR2 YYNGEE. The V and J ends lost 1 base and 5 bases respectively, with 15 bases between them. The CDR3 is 15 residues long. These data are taken from a study of blood T cell repertoires in COVID-19. Study background: Both acute and convalescent COVID-19 samples were obtained from the United States, Italy and Spain. The cDNA or gDNA used as material had been derived from T cells, B-cell-depleted T cells, or PBMCs.

In the original processing: Estimated nucleated cell counts came from reference gene primer amplification. The method was immunoSEQ multiplex PCR; TCRdb's version includes in-frame clones alone and lacks a portion of them. V and J calls and clone size follow that table, whereas D and trimming were derived from the DNA. Altogether 120,000 or so clones are present, roughly 90% being singletons, with the ten largest covering approximately 3.7%. The origin of this receptor is a middle-aged man with active COVID-19. This chain links TRBV9 with TRBJ1-2, with D perhaps matching TRBD1 (6 bases). The sequenced sample consisted of peripheral blood. CDR3 nucleotide sequence: TGTGCCAGCAGCGTAACCGGGACACCGATTTATGGCTACACCTTC. Translated: CASSVTGTPIYGYTF.